This is a list of T cell receptor beta chains from one sample in a study of OX40 agonist ivuxolimab in advanced cancers. Repertoires were generated with immunoSEQ multiplex PCR, while TCRdb's copy carries only in-frame clones and drops some. The top ten clones hold 4.6% of a sample with tens of thousands of clones, over 70% of them seen once. Sample: CD4+ or CD8+ T cells sorted from blood, taken in a trial of the OX40 agonist ivuxolimab. The receptor set was obtained from an adult with an advanced solid tumor such as melanoma, head and neck, liver or kidney cancer. The conserved cysteine and the conserved F or W are not part of the CDR3 here.

TRBJ2-6	TRBV6-1	ASRLGSGANVLT
TRBJ2-7	TRBV5-8	ASSSPGPYEQY
TRBJ1-2	TRBV6-5	ASSYSKTGLNYGYT
TRBJ1-1	TRBV19	ATQKPGRMNTEAF
TRBJ2-1	TRBV7-8	ASSPGESSYNEQF
TRBJ2-6	TRBV19	ASSDRDRGPTGANVLT
TRBJ2-6	TRBV6-5	ACSRASSGANVLT
TRBJ2-1	TRBV5-5	ASSELAGRNNEQF
TRBJ1-1	TRBV2	ASSSINQGGTEAF
TRBJ2-7	TRBV19	ASSPGLLYEQY
TRBJ2-4	TRBV2	ASSRDRDIQY
TRBJ1-2	TRBV6-1	ASNLRTGDGYT
TRBJ2-5	TRBV5-1	ASSLISGSQETQY
TRBJ2-1	TRBV4-1	ASSQFNPADEQF
TRBJ1-1	TRBV7-2	ASTQGGAGGTEAF
TRBJ2-7	TRBV5-4	ASSITYEQY
TRBJ2-1	TRBV14	ASSQRFSTNEQF
TRBJ1-2	TRBV20-1	SAAGAGYT
TRBJ2-1	TRBV7-8	ASSPEGLVDEQF
TRBJ1-5	TRBV6-5	ASSLSGTEPQH
TRBJ1-2	TRBV18	ASSPPARTPGGYT
TRBJ2-5	TRBV5-4	ASQTRDQETQY
TRBJ1-5	TRBV18	ASSQGRGTEQPQH
TRBJ2-3	TRBV29-1	SASGVSGDTQY
TRBJ1-5	TRBV7-9	ASSSQGDQPQH
TRBJ2-1	TRBV14	ASSRPGLAPLDEQF
TRBJ1-2	TRBV13	ASSLTQGRYGYT
NA	TRBV19	ASSSVYSEQY
TRBJ1-2	TRBV12-5	ASGRGVNRDLFGYT
TRBJ2-3	TRBV15	ATSRDRLAGGEGTQY
TRBJ2-7	TRBV6-1	ASSGTLSYEQY
TRBJ2-3	TRBV6-9	ASRYDTQY
TRBJ2-1	TRBV7-9	ALTGEFWGQF
TRBJ1-5	TRBV15	ATSYQGTGQPQH
TRBJ1-2	TRBV5-1	ASSLGQYGYT
TRBJ2-7	TRBV4-2	ASSQGPSEAYEQY
TRBJ1-4	TRBV27	ASSLQGTNEKLF
TRBJ2-7	TRBV5-1	ASSFPAGGSYEQY
TRBJ1-1	TRBV7-9	ASSLVGSVVSNTEAF
TRBJ2-3	TRBV10-3	AISATRRLAGDNTDTQY
TRBJ2-7	TRBV12-1	ASSFEDQGVWSYEQY
TRBJ2-3	TRBV7-2	ASSLDYRADTQY
TRBJ1-6	TRBV30	AWSMDYNSPLH
TRBJ2-1	TRBV28	ASSPGSGGNEQF
TRBJ1-1	TRBV4-1	ASSQSRGTEAF
TRBJ2-7	TRBV15	ATSGGLSYEQY
TRBJ2-1	TRBV11-3	ASSLALTYNEQF
TRBJ2-3	TRBV29-1	SVGTSGSTSTDTQY
TRBJ2-7	TRBV6-6	ASSSTDTSYEQY
TRBJ2-1	TRBV7-6	ASSLVATYNEQF
TRBJ1-2	TRBV11-3	ASSLGVGGNYGYT
TRBJ1-4	TRBV15	ATRRQGDNEKLF
TRBJ1-1	TRBV6-1	ASSEETASEAF
TRBJ2-2	TRBV7-3	ASSPAGSGNMEELF
TRBJ1-2	TRBV19	ASSPPTGRYYGYT